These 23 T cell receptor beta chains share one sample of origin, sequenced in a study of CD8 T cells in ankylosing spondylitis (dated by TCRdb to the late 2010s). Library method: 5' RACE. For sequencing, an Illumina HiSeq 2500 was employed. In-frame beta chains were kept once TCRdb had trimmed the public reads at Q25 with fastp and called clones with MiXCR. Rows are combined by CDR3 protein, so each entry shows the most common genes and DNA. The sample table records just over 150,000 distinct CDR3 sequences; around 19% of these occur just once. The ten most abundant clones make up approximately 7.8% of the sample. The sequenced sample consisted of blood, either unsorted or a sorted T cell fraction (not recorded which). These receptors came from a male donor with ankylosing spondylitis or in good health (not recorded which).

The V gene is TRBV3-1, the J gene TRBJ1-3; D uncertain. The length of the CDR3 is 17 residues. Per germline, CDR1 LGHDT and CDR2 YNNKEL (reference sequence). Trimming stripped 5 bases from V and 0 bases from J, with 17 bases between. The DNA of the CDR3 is TGTGCCAGCAGCGAAATCGCGACTCGCTCCTCTGGAAACACCATATATTTT. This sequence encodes CASSEIATRSSGNTIYF.

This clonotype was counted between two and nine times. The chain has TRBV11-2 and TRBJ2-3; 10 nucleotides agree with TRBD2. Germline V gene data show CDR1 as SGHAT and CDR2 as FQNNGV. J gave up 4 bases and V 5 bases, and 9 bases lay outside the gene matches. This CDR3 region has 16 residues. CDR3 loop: CASSIRALAGSDTQYF. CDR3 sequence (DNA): TGTGCCAGCAGCATCAGGGCACTAGCGGGGTCAGATACGCAGTATTTT. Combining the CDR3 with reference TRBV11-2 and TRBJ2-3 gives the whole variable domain EAGVAQSPRYKIIEKRQSVAFWCNPISGHATLYWYQQILGQGPKLLIQFQNNGVVDDSQLPKDRFSAERLKGVDSTLKIQPAKLEDSAVYLCASSIRALAGSDTQYFGPGTRLTVL.

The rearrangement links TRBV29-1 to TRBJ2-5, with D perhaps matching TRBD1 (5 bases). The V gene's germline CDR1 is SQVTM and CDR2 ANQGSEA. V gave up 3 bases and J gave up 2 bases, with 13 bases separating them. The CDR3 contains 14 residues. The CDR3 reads CSVDDSYTQETQYF. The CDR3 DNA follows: TGCAGCGTTGATGACAGTTATACACAAGAGACCCAGTACTTC.

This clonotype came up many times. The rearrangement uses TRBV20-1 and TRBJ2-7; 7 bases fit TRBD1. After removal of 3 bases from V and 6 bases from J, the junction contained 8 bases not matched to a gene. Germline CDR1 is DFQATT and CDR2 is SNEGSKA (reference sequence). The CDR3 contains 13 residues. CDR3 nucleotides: TGCAGTGCTAGGGGGGACAGCACGAGCGAGCAGTACTTC. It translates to CSARGDSTSEQYF.

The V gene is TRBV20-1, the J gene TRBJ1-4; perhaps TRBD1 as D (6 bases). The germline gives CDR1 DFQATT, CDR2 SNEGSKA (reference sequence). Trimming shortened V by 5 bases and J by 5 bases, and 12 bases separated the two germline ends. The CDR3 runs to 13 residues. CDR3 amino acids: CSALDRSNEKLFF. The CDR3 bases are TGCAGTGCTCTGGACAGATCCAATGAAAAACTGTTTTTT.

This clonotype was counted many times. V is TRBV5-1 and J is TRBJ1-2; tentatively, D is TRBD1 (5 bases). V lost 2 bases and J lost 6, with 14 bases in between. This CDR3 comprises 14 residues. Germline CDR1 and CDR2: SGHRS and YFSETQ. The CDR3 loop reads CASSLLDTEHGYTF. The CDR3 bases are TGCGCCAGCAGCTTATTGGACACCGAGCATGGCTACACCTTC. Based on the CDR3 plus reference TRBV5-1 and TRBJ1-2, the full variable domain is KAGVTQTPRYLIKTRGQQVTLSCSPISGHRSVSWYQQTPGQGLQFLFEYFSETQRNKGNFPGRFSGRQFSNSRSEMNVSTLELGDSALYLCASSLLDTEHGYTFGSGTRLTVV.

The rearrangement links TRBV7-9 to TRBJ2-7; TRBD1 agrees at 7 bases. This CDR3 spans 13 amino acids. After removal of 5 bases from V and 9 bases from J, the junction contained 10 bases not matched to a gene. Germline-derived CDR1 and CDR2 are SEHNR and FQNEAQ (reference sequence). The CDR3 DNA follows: TGTGCCAGCAGCCCCGACAGGGTACGAGGGCAGTACTTC. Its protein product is CASSPDRVRGQYF.

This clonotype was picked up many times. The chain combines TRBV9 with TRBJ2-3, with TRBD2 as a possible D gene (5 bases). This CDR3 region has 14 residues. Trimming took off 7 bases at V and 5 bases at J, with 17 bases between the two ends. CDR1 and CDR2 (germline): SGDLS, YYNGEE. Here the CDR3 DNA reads TGTGCCAGCGGTTCGGGAACCCGAATAGATACGCAGTATTTT. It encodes CASGSGTRIDTQYF.

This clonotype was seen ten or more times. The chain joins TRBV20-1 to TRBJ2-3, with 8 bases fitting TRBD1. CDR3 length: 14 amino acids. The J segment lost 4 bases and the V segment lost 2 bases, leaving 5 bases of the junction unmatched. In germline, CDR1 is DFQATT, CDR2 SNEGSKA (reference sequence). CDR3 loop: CSARRTGSPDTQYF. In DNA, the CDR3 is TGCAGTGCTAGAAGGACAGGGTCCCCAGATACGCAGTATTTT.

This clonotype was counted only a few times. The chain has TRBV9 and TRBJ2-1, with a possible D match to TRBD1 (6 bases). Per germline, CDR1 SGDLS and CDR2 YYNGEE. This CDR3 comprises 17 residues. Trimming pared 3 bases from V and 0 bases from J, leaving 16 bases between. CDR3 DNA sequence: TGTGCCAGCAGCGGGGGAGACAGGTGGAGCTCCTACAATGAGCAGTTCTTC. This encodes CASSGGDRWSSYNEQFF.

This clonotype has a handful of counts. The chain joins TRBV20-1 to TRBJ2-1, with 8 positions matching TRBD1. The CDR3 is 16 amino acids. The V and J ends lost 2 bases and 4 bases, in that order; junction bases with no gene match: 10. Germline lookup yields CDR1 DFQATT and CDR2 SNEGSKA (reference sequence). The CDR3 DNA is TGCAGTGCTAGACCCAGGGGGACAGGTCCTTACAATGAGCAGTTCTTC. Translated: CSARPRGTGPYNEQFF.

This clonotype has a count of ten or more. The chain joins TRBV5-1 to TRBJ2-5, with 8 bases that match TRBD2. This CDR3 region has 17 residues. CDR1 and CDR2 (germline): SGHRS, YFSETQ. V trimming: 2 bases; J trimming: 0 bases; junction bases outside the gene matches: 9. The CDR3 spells CASSFSPASGYQETQYF. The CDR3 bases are TGCGCCAGCAGCTTTTCTCCGGCTAGCGGGTACCAAGAGACCCAGTACTTC.

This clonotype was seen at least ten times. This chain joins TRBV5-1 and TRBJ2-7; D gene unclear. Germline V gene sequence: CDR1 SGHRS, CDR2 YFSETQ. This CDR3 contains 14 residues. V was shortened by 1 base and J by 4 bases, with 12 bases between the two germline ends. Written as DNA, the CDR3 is TGCGCCAGCAGCTTGAACGCCCTGGCTTACGAGCAGTACTTC. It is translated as CASSLNALAYEQYF.

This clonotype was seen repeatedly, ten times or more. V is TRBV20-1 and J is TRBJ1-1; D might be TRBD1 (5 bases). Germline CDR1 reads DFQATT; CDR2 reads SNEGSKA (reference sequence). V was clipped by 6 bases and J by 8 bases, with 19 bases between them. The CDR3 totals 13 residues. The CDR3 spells CSAPGALSREAFF. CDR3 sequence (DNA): TGCAGTGCACCCGGGGCCTTGAGTCGGGAAGCTTTCTTT.

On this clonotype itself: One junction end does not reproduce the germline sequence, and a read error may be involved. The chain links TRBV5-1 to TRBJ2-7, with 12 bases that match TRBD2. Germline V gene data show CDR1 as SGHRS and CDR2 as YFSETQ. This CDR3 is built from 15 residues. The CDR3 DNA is TGCGCCAGCAGCTTGCGACTAGCGGGAGACTACGAGCAGTGCTTC. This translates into CASSLRLAGDYEQCF.

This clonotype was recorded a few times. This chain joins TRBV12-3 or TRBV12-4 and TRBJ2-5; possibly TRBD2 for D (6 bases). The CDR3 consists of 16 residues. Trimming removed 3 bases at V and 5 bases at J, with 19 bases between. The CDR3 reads CASSFYWLEGGETQYF. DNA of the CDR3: TGTGCCAGCAGTTTCTACTGGTTGGAGGGTGGTGAGACCCAGTACTTC.

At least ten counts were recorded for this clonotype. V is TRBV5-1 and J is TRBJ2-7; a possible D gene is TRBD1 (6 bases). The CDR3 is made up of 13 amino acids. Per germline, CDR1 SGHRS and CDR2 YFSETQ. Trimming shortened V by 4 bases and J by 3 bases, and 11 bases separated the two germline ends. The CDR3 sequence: CASSAGQHYEQYF. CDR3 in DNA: TGCGCCAGCAGCGCTGGACAGCACTACGAGCAGTACTTC.

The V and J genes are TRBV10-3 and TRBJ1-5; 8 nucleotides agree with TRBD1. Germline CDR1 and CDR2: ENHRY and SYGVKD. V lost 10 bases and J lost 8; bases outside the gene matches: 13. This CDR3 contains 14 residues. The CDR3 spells CATARNGQGEPQHF. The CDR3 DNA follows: TGTGCCACCGCTCGGAACGGACAGGGAGAGCCCCAGCATTTT.

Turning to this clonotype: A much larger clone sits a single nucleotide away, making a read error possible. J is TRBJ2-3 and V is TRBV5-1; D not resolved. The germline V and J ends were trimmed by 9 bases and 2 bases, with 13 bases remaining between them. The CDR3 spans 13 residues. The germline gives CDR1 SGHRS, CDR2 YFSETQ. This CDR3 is CANQGTNTDTQYF. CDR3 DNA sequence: TGCGCCAACCAAGGTACAAACACAGATACGCAGTATTTT.

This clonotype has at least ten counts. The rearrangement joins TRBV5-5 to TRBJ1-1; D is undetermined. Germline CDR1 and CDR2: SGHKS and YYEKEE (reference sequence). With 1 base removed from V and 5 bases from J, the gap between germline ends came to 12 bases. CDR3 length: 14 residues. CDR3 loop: CASSLLGYQTEAFF. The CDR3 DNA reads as TGTGCCAGCAGCTTGCTGGGGTATCAGACTGAAGCTTTCTTT.

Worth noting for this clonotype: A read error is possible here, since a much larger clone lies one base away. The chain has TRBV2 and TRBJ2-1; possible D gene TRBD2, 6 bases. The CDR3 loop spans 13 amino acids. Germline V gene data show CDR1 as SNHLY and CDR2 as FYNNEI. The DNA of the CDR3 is TGTACCAGCAGCGGAGGGAGCTACAATGAGCAGTTCTTC. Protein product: CTSSGGSYNEQFF. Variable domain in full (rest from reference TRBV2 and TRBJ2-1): EPEVTQTPSHQVTQMGQEVILRCVPISNHLYFYWYRQILGQKVEFLVSFYNNEISEKSEIFDDQFSVERPDGSNFTLKIRSTKLEDSAMYFCTSSGGSYNEQFFGPGTRLTVL.

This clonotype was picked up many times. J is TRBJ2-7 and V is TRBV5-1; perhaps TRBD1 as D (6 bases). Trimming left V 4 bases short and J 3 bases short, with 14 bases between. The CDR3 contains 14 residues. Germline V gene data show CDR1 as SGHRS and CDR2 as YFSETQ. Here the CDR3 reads CASSPGQTFYEQYF. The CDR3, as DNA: TGCGCCAGCAGCCCAGGACAGACCTTCTACGAGCAGTACTTC.

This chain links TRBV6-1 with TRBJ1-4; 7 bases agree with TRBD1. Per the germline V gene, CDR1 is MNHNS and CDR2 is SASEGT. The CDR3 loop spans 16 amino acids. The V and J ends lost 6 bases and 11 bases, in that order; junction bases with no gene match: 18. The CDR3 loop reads CASRRPTGTELGKLFF. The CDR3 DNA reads TGTGCCAGCAGACGACCCACCGGGACAGAATTAGGGAAACTGTTTTTT.